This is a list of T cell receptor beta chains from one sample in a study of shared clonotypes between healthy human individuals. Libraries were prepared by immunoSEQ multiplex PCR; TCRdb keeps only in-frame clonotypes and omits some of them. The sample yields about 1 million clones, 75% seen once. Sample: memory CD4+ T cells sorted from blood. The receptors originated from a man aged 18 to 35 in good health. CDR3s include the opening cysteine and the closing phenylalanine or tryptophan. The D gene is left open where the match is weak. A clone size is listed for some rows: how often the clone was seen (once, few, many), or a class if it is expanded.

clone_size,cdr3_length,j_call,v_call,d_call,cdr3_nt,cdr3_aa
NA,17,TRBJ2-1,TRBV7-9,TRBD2,TGTGCCAGCAGCTTGGGGGAAGCGGGAAGCTCCTACAATGAGCAGTTCTTC,CASSLGEAGSSYNEQFF
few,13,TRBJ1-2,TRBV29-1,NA,TGCAGCGTTGAAGTGAGTTATAACTATGGCTACACCTTC,CSVEVSYNYGYTF
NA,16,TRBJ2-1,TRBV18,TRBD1,TGTGCCAGCTCACCTATTAGGGGACAGGAGTACAATGAGCAGTTCTTC,CASSPIRGQEYNEQFF
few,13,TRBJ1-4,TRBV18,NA,TGTGCCAGCTCCCCGAGCCTTCAGGAAAAACTGTTTTTT,CASSPSLQEKLFF
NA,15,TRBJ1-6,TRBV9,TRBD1,TGTGCCAGCAGCGCCAGGGGGCCGGAGGCTTCACCCCTCCACTTT,CASSARGPEASPLHF
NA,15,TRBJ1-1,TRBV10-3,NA,TGTGCCATCAGTGCAGGCAGGGCCTACTTAGCTGAAGCTTTCTTT,CAISAGRAYLAEAFF
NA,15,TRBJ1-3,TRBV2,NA,TGTGCCAGCAGCGCGATTCGGGTCTCTGGAAACACCATATATTTT,CASSAIRVSGNTIYF
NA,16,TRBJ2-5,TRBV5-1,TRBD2,TGCGCCAGCAGCTTGGGGGCTAGCGGGGGGACGGAGACCCAGTACTTC,CASSLGASGGTETQYF
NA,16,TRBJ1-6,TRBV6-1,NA,TGTGCCAGCAGTGAGTCTATGGGCTCCTATAATTCACCCCTCCACTTT,CASSESMGSYNSPLHF
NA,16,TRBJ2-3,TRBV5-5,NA,TGTGCCAGCAGCTTGGGGCCGTCTCTTGGGCGAGATACGCAGTATTTT,CASSLGPSLGRDTQYF
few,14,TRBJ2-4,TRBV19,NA,TGTGCCAGTAGTATAGGTCTAGCCAAAAACATTCAGTACTTC,CASSIGLAKNIQYF
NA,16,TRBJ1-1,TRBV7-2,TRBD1,TGTGCCAGCAGCTTAGTGGGGGGACAGACTTCCCCTGAGACTTTCTTT,CASSLVGGQTSPETFF
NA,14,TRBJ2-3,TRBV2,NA,TGTGCCAGCAAGCCGGGGGCAAACACAGATACGCAGTATTTT,CASKPGANTDTQYF
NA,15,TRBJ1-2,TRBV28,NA,TGTGCCAGCAGTCTCCTCGACCGGGACCTCTATGGCTACACCTTC,CASSLLDRDLYGYTF
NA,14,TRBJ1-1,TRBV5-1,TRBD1,TGCGCCAGCACCCCGGGACAGTCCTACACTGAAGCTTTCTTT,CASTPGQSYTEAFF
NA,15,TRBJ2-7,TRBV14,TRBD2,TGTGCCAGCAGCCAAGGACTAGCGGGAGGAAGGGAGCAGTACTTC,CASSQGLAGGREQYF
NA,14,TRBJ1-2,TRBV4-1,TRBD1,TGCGCCAGCAGCCAAGGCCGGGACAGGGGGTTTTGGACCTTC,CASSQGRDRGFWTF
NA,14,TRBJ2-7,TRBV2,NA,TGTGCCAGCAGTGAAGAAAAGGGAATCCACGAGCAGTACTTC,CASSEEKGIHEQYF
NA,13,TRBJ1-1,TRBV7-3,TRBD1,TGTGCCAGCAGCCTAAGACAGGGGGGTGAAGCTTTCTTT,CASSLRQGGEAFF
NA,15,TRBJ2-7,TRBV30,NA,TGTGCCTGGAGTATTGGACTGGTCGACTCCTACGAGCAGTACTTC,CAWSIGLVDSYEQYF
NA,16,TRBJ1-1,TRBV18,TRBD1,TGTGCCAGCTCGACGACAGGGGTGATCATGAACACTGAAGCTTTCTTT,CASSTTGVIMNTEAFF
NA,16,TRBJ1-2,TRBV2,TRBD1,TGTGCCAGCAGTGAAGGTCCGGGACAGGGGTATTATGGCTACACCTTC,CASSEGPGQGYYGYTF
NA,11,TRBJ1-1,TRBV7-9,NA,TGTGCCAGCAGCTTCGCGGCTGAAGCTTTCTTT,CASSFAAEAFF
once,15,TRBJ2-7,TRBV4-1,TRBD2,TGCGCCAGCAGCCGAGGGACTAGCGGGGCCTACGAGCAGTACTTC,CASSRGTSGAYEQYF
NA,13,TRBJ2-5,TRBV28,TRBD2,TGTGCCAGCAGTAGCGGGGGCTCGGGGACCCAGTACTTC,CASSSGGSGTQYF
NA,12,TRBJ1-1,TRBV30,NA,TGTGCCTGGACACGGAAGAACACTGAAGCTTTCTTT,CAWTRKNTEAFF
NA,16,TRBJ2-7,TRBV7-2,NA,TGTGCCAGCAGCTTAGAAGCGCTAGCCCTCTCCTACGAGCAGTACTTC,CASSLEALALSYEQYF
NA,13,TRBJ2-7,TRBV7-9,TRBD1,TGTGCCAGCAGCGCCGGGACAGCCAACGAGCAGTACTTC,CASSAGTANEQYF
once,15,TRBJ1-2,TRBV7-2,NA,TGTGCCAGCAGCTTAGATCCAGGACAACTCTATGGCTACACCTTC,CASSLDPGQLYGYTF
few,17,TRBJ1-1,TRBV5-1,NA,TGCGCCAGCAGCTTGTTCCGGGACCTTCGAGGCAACACTGAAGCTTTCTTT,CASSLFRDLRGNTEAFF
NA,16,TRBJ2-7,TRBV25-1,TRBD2,TGTGCCAGCAGTGATCACGCAGCGGGAGGTACCTACGAGCAGTACTTC,CASSDHAAGGTYEQYF